This note documents a single TCR beta chain sequence. The target antigen is unknown. TCRdb reprocessed the multiplex PCR reads with MiXCR, giving one entry per CDR3 protein. The sample records roughly 17,000 distinct CDR3 sequences, around 60% being singletons. These data are taken from a study of breast tumors, draining lymph nodes, adjacent tissues. The ends lost 8 bases at V and 1 base at J; junction bases unmatched: 4. Germline V gene sequence: CDR1 SNHLY, CDR2 FYNNEI. The CDR3 length is 14 residues. Study conclusions and caveats: Tumor repertoires ranked between lymph nodes and nontumor tissue in diversity, with V and J gene preferences. Tumor T cell lymph node origin was a supported hypothesis, not proven. Compared with basal-like, luminal-like tumors shared significantly more repertoire with nontumor tissue.

This clonotype was obtained from a female donor with breast cancer. Some clones in this sample may be carry-over from other donors' samples. Sequences were obtained from tumor-adjacent breast tissue. The chain has TRBV2 and TRBJ2-2, with 7 bases aligning to TRBD1. CDR3 protein: CASEGARNTGELFF. The CDR3 region has the DNA TGTGCCAGCGAGGGGGCTAGGAACACCGGGGAGCTGTTTTTT. Complete variable domain (other parts from reference TRBV2 and TRBJ2-2): EPEVTQTPSHQVTQMGQEVILRCVPISNHLYFYWYRQILGQKVEFLVSFYNNEISEKSEIFDDQFSVERPDGSNFTLKIRSTKLEDSAMYFCASEGARNTGELFFGEGSRLTVL.